This is a list of T cell receptor beta chains from one sample in a study of T-cell memory formation after mild COVID-19. One entry per CDR3 protein results from TCRdb running MiXCR on the 5' RACE reads. The sample has approximately 44,000 distinct CDR3 sequences, approximately 7% seen once. Sequencing used PBMCs or a T cell subset sorted from them (not recorded which). These receptors were obtained from a man between 18 and 35 years old who had mild COVID-19 (a few samples of this study predate the infection). Cell type and time point are not known. Both conserved end residues are part of each CDR3. The D gene is left open where the match is weak. Not every row has a clone size; where given, it reads once, few, many or a size class.

len: 13; abundance: NA; v_gene: TRBV10-1; d_gene: NA; j_gene: TRBJ2-7; CDR3nt: TGCGCCTCGACCTGGGTGAGCTCCTACGAGCAGTACTTC; CDR3aa: CASTWVSSYEQYF
len: 14; abundance: NA; v_gene: TRBV6-5; d_gene: TRBD1; j_gene: TRBJ2-4; CDR3nt: TGTGCCAGCAAGAGACAGGGGGCCAAAAACATTCAGTACTTC; CDR3aa: CASKRQGAKNIQYF
len: 13; abundance: medium-sized; v_gene: TRBV7-2; d_gene: NA; j_gene: TRBJ2-7; CDR3nt: TGTGCCACCTCCGCGGGACCGAACTACGAGCAGTACTTC; CDR3aa: CATSAGPNYEQYF
len: 14; abundance: few; v_gene: TRBV6-2/TRBV6-3; d_gene: TRBD1; j_gene: TRBJ2-7; CDR3nt: TGTGCCAGCAGTCGACAGGGAGTGGCCTACGAGCAGTACTTC; CDR3aa: CASSRQGVAYEQYF
len: 15; abundance: few; v_gene: TRBV7-3; d_gene: NA; j_gene: TRBJ1-1; CDR3nt: TGTGCCAGCAGCTTAAACCGGGATACCAACACTGAAGCTTTCTTT; CDR3aa: CASSLNRDTNTEAFF
len: 14; abundance: NA; v_gene: TRBV4-1; d_gene: NA; j_gene: TRBJ1-2; CDR3nt: TGCGCCAGCAGCCAAGTAAGGGGCGGCTATGGCTACACCTTC; CDR3aa: CASSQVRGGYGYTF
len: 16; abundance: few; v_gene: TRBV7-2; d_gene: NA; j_gene: TRBJ2-5; CDR3nt: TGTGCCAGCAGGGAGTGGGCTGGAGGATCCCAAGAGACCCAGTACTTC; CDR3aa: CASREWAGGSQETQYF
len: 14; abundance: NA; v_gene: TRBV12-3/TRBV12-4; d_gene: NA; j_gene: TRBJ2-5; CDR3nt: TGTGCCAGCAGTTTAGCCAGGTCCCAAGAGACCCAGTACTTC; CDR3aa: CASSLARSQETQYF
len: 17; abundance: few; v_gene: TRBV7-9; d_gene: TRBD2; j_gene: TRBJ2-7; CDR3nt: TGTGCCAGCTCAGCTTATAATGGATATGGGGGGGCCTACGAGCAGTACTTC; CDR3aa: CASSAYNGYGGAYEQYF
len: 12; abundance: few; v_gene: TRBV20-1; d_gene: NA; j_gene: TRBJ1-2; CDR3nt: TGCAGTGCTAGGGTTGGGGGTTTTGGCTACACCTTC; CDR3aa: CSARVGGFGYTF
len: 16; abundance: many; v_gene: TRBV4-1; d_gene: NA; j_gene: TRBJ2-1; CDR3nt: TGCGCCAGCAGCCACGTTAACCTCGTAACCTACAATGAGCAGTTCTTC; CDR3aa: CASSHVNLVTYNEQFF
len: 16; abundance: few; v_gene: TRBV7-3; d_gene: TRBD2; j_gene: TRBJ2-3; CDR3nt: TGTGCCAGCAGCCCCGGGACTAGCGGAAGCACAGATACGCAGTATTTT; CDR3aa: CASSPGTSGSTDTQYF
len: 13; abundance: NA; v_gene: TRBV6-5; d_gene: NA; j_gene: TRBJ2-3; CDR3nt: TGTGCCAGCAGTTACTCGATAACAGATACGCAGTATTTT; CDR3aa: CASSYSITDTQYF
len: 12; abundance: NA; v_gene: TRBV12-3/TRBV12-4; d_gene: NA; j_gene: TRBJ1-2; CDR3nt: TGTGCCAGCACCCAAACAAGGGATGGCTACACCTTC; CDR3aa: CASTQTRDGYTF